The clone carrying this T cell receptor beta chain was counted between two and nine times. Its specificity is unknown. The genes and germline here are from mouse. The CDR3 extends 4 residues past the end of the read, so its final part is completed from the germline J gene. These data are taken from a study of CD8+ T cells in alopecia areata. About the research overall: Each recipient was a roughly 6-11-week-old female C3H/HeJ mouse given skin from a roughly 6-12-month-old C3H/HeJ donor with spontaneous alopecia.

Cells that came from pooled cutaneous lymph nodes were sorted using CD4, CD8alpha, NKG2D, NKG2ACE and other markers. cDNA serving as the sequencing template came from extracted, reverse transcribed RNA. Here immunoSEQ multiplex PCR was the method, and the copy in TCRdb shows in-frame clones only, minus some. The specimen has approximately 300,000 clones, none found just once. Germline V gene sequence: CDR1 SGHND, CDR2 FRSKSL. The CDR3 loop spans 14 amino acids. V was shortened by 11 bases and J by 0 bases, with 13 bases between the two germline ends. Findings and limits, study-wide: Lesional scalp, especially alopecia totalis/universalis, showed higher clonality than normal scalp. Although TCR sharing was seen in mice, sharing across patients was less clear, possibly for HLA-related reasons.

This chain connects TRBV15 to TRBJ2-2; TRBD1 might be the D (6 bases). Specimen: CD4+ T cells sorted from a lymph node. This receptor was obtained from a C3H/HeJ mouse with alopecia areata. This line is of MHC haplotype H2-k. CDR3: CAHGGGANTGQLYF. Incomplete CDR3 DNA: TGTGCCCACGGAGGGGGAGCAAACACCGGG. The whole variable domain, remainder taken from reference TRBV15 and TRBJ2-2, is DAGVTQTPRHEVAEKGQTIILKCEPVSGHNDLFWYRQTKIQGLELLSYFRSKSLMEDGGAFKDRFKAEMLNSSFSTLKIQPTEPKDSAVYLCAHGGGANTGQLYFGEGSKLTVL.